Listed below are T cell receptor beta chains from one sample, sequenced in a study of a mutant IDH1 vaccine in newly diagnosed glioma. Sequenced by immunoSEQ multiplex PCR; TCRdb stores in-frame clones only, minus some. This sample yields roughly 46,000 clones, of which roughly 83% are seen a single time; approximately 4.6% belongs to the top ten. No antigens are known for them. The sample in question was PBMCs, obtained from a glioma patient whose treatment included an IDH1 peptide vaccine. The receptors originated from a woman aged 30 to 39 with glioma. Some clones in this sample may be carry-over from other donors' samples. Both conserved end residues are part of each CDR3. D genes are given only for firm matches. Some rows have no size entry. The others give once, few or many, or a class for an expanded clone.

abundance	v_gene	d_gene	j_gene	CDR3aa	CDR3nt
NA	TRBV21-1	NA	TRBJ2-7	CASSKEANPYEQYF	TGTGCCAGCAGCAAAGAGGCCAATCCCTACGAGCAGTACTTC
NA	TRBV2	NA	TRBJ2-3	CASRQEWTDTQYF	TGTGCCAGCCGGCAGGAGTGGACAGATACGCAGTATTTT
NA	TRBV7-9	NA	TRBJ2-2	CASEMRVTGELFF	TGTGCCAGCGAGATGCGGGTCACCGGGGAGCTGTTTTTT
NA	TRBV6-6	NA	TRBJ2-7	CASSYSSTRPEQYF	TGTGCCAGCAGTTACTCTAGCACGCGTCCCGAGCAGTACTTC
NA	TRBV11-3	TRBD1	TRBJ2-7	CASSPTGFHEQYF	TGTGCCAGCAGCCCGACAGGGTTCCACGAGCAGTACTTC
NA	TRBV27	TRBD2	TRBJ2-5	CASSLRAPGGDQETQYF	TGTGCCAGCAGTTTAAGGGCCCCCGGGGGGGACCAAGAGACCCAGTACTTC
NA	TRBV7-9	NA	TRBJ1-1	CASSPRRRNTEAFF	TGTGCCAGCAGCCCCCGCAGAAGGAACACTGAAGCTTTCTTT
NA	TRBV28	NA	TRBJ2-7	CASSLGGQSYEQYF	TGTGCCAGCAGTTTGGGGGGACAGTCCTACGAGCAGTACTTC
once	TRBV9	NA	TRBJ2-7	CASSVEVGSSYEQYF	TGTGCCAGCAGCGTAGAGGTGGGGAGCTCCTACGAGCAGTACTTC
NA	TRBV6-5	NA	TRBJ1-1	CASSYPGEGAEAFF	TGTGCCAGCAGTTACCCCGGGGAGGGGGCTGAAGCTTTCTTT